Listed here is a single TCR beta chain. Clones were sequenced by immunoSEQ multiplex PCR, and TCRdb holds only the in-frame ones, with some missing. The sample lists tens of thousands of clones, 84% seen once, with under 30% in the top ten. CDR3 length equals 13 residues. Germline CDR1 and CDR2: MNHNS and SASEGT. V dropped 4 bases and J dropped 1 base, with 7 bases sitting between them. This record comes from a study of control samples from healthy donors and cancer patients. This clonotype was obtained from a man between 50 and 59 years old in good health. The chain is built from TRBV6-1 and TRBJ1-1; D remains unclear. What was sequenced was blood. The CDR3 is CASSVPGNTEAFF. The CDR3 nucleotides are TGTGCCAGCAGTGTCCCCGGGAACACTGAAGCTTTCTTT.